The present T cell receptor (beta chain) was sequenced within a study of T cells in Graves' hyperthyroidism and ophthalmopathy. Study-level information: Blood was drawn when the patient was first diagnosed and still untreated.

The germline V gene encodes CDR1 MNHNS and CDR2 SASEGT. The CDR3 totals 15 residues. Trimming removed 4 bases from V and 9 bases from J; junction bases left unmatched: 13. Researchers barred patients who had uncontrolled infection, other autoimmune disease, pregnancy or lactation. Study-level results: Within blood appeared most thyroid clonotypes that had expanded above 0.001.

Authors of the study amplified TCR beta CDR3 regions from RNA transcripts. First-round RT-PCR of the TCR CDR3 relied on the HTBI primer set. Each CDR3 protein gets one entry after TCRdb re-called the multiplex PCR reads with MiXCR. The sample records 490,000 or so distinct CDR3 sequences, roughly 22% being singletons. Worth noting for this clonotype: What it binds is not known.

The chain couples TRBV6-1 to TRBJ2-7; 9 nucleotides line up with TRBD2. The sequenced sample was blood. This receptor was taken from a woman between 70 and 85 years old with Graves' ophthalmopathy. CDR3 sequence reads: CASSAGGVAGDSQYF. As DNA, the CDR3 is TGTGCCAGCAGTGCCGGGGGGGTAGCGGGAGATTCGCAGTACTTC.